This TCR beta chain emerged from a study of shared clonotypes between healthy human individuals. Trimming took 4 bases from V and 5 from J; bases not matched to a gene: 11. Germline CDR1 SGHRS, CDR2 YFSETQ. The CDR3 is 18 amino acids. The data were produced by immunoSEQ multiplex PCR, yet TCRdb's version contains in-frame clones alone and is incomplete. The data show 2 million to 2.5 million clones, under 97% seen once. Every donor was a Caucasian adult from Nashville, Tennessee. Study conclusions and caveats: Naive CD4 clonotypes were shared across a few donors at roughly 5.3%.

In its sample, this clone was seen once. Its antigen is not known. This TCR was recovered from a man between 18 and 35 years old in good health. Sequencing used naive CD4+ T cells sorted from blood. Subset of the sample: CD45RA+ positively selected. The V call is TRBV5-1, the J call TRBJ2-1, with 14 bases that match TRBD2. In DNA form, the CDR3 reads TGCGCCAGCAGCACACAGCCGGGACTAGCGGGGGAAAACAATGAGCAGTTCTTC. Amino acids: CASSTQPGLAGENNEQFF.